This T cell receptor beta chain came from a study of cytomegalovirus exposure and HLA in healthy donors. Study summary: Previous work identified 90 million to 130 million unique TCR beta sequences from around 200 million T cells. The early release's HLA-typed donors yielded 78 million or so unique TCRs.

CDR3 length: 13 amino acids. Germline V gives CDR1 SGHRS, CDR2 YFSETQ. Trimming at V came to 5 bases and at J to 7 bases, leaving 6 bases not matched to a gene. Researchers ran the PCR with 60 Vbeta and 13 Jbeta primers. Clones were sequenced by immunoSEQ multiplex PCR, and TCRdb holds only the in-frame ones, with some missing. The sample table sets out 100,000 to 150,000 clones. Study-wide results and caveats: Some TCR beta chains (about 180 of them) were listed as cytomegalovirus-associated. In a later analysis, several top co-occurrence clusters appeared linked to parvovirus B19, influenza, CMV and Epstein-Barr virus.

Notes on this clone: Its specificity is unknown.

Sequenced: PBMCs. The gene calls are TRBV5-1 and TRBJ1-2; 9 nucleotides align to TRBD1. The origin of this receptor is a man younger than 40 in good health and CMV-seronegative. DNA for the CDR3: TGCGCCAGCAGACCACAGGGGGCTGGTGGCTACACCTTC. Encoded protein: CASRPQGAGGYTF.